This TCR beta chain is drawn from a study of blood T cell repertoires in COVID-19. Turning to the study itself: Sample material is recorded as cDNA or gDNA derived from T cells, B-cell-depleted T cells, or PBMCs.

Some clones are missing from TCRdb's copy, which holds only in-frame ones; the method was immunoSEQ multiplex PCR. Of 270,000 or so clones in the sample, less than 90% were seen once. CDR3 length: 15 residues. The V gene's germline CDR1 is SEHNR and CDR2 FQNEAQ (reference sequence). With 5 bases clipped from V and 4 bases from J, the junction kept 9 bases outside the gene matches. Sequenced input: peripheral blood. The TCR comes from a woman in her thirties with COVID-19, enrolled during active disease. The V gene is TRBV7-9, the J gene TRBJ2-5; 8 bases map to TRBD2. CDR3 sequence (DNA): TGTGCCAGCAGCCTCGGGGGGGGCGACGGAGAGACCCAGTACTTC. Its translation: CASSLGGGDGETQYF.